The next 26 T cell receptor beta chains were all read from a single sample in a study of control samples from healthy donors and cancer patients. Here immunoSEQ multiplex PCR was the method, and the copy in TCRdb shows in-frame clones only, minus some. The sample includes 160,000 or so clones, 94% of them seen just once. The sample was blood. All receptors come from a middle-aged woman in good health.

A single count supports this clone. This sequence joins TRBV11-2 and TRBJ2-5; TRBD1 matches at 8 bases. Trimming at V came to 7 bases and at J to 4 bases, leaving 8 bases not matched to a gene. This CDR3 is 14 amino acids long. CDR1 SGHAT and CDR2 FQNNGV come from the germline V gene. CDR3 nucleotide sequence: TGTGCCAGCACCCGACAGGGGTTAAGAGAGACCCAGTACTTC. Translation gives CASTRQGLRETQYF.

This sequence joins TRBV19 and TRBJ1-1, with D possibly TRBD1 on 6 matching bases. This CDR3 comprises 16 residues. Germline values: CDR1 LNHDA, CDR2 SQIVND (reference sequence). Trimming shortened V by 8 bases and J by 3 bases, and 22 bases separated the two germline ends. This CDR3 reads CASGTIVGAEDTEAFF. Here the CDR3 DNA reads TGTGCCAGTGGGACTATTGTGGGGGCCGAGGACACTGAAGCTTTCTTT.

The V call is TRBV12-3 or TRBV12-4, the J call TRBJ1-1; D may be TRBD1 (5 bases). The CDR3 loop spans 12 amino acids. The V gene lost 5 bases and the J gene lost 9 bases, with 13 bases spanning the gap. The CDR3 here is CASSDTGRKAFF. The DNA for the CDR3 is TGTGCCAGCAGTGATACGGGACGTAAAGCTTTCTTT.

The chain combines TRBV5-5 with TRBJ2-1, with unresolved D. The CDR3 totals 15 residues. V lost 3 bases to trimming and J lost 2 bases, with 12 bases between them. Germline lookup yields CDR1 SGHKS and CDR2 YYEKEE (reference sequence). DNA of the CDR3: TGTGCCAGCAGCTCGGCCCCGAACACCTACAATGAGCAGTTCTTC. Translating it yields CASSSAPNTYNEQFF.

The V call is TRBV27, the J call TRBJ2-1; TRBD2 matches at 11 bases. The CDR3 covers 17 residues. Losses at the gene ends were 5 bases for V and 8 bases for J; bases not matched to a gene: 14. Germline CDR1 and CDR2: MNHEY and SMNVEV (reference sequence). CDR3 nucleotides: TGTGCCAGCAGTCCCCTCCCTACTAGCGGGAGATCCCATGAGCAGTTCTTC. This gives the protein CASSPLPTSGRSHEQFF.

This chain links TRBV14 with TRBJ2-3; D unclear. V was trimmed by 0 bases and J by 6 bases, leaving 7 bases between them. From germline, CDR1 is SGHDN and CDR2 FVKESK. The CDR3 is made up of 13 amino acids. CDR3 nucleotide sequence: TGTGCCAGCAGCCAAGATCTATGGGATACGCAGTATTTT. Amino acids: CASSQDLWDTQYF.

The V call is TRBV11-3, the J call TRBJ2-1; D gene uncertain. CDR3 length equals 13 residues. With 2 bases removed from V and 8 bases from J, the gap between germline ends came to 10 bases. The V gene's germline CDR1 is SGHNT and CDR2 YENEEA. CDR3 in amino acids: CASSLTLRHEQFF. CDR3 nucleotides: TGTGCCAGCAGCTTAACACTGAGGCATGAGCAGTTCTTC.

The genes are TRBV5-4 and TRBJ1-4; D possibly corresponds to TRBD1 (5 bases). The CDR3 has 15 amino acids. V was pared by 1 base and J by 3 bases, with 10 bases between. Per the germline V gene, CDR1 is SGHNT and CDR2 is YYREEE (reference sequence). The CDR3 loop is CASSLPGTANEKLFF. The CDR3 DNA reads TGTGCCAGCAGCTTGCCCGGGACGGCTAATGAAAAACTGTTTTTT.

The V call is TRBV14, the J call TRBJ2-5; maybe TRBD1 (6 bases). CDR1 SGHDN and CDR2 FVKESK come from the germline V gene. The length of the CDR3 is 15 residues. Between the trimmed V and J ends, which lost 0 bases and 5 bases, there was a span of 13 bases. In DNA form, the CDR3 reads TGTGCCAGCAGCCAAGATCGGACAGTGAAGGAGACCCAGTACTTC. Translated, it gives CASSQDRTVKETQYF.

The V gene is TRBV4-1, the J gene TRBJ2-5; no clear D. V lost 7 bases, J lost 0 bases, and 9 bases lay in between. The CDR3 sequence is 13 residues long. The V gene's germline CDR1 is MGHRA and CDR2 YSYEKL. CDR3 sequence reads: CASNDPDQETQYF. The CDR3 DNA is TGCGCCAGCAATGACCCGGACCAAGAGACCCAGTACTTC.

The CDR3 sequence: CASSPSGGAGSYTF. CDR3 in DNA: TGCGCCAGCAGCCCATCCGGGGGCGCCGGTAGCTACACCTTC. V usage is TRBV5-1 and J usage is TRBJ1-2; possibly TRBD1 for D (6 bases). The V end lost 4 bases, the J end lost 9 bases, and 19 bases lay between the germline ends. The CDR3 spans 14 residues. The V gene's germline CDR1 is SGHRS and CDR2 YFSETQ.

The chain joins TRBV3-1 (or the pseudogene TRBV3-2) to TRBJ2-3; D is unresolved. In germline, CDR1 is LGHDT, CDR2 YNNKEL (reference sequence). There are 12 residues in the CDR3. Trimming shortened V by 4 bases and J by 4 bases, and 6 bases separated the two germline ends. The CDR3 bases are TGTGCCAGCAGCCCCGACGCAGATACGCAGTATTTT. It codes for CASSPDADTQYF.

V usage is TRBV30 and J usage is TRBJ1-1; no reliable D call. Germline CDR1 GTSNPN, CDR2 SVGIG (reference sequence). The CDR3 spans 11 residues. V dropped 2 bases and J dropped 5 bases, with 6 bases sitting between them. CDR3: CAWSKLTEAFF. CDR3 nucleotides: TGTGCCTGGAGTAAATTAACTGAAGCTTTCTTT.

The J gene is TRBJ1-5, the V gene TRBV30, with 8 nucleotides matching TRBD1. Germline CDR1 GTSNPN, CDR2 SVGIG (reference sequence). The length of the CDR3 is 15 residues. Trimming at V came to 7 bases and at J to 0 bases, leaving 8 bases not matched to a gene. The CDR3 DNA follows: TGTGCCTCCATCCGACAGGGGCATAGCAATCAGCCCCAGCATTTT. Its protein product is CASIRQGHSNQPQHF. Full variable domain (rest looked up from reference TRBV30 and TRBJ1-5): SQTIHQWPATLVQPVGSPLSLECTVEGTSNPNLYWYRQAAGRGLQLLFYSVGIGQISSEVPQNLSASRPQDRQFILSSKKLLLSDSGFYLCASIRQGHSNQPQHFGDGTRLSIL.

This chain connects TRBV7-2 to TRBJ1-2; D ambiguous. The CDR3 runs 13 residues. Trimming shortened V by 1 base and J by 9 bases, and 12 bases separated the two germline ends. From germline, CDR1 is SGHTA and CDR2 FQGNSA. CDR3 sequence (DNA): TGTGCCAGCAGCTTAGAGACCCCTGCGAGCTACACCTTC. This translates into CASSLETPASYTF.

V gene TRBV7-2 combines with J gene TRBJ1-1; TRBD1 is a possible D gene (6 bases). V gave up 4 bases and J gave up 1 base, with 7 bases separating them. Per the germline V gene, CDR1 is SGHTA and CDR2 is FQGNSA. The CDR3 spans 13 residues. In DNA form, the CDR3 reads TGTGCCAGCAGCTACAGGGCGAACACTGAAGCTTTCTTT. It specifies CASSYRANTEAFF.

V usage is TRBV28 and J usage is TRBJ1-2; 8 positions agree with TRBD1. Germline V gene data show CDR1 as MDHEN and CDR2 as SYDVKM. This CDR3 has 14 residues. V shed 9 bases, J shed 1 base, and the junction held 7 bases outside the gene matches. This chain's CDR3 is CASRTGRSNYGYTF. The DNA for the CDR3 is TGTGCCAGTAGGACAGGGCGAAGTAACTATGGCTACACCTTC.

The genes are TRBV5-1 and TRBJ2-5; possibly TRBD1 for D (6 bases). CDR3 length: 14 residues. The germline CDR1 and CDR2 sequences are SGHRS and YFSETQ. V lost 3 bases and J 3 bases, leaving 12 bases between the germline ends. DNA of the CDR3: TGCGCCAGCAGCTCTGGACAGAGGAAAGAGACCCAGTACTTC. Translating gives CASSSGQRKETQYF.

As DNA, the CDR3 is TGTGCCAGCAGTTTAACGGGAACCTACGAGCAGTACTTC. Translation: CASSLTGTYEQYF. J is TRBJ2-7 and V is TRBV12-3 or TRBV12-4, with D possibly being TRBD2 (5 bases). Trimming cost V 2 bases and J 2 bases, with 7 bases left between them. CDR3 length equals 13 residues.

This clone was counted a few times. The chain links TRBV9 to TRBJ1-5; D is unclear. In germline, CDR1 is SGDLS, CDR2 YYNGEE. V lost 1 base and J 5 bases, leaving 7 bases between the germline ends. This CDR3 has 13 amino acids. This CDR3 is CASSVNTYQPQHF. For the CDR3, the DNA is TGTGCCAGCAGCGTAAACACTTATCAGCCCCAGCATTTT. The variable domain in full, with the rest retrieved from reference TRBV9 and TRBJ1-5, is DSGVTQTPKHLITATGQRVTLRCSPRSGDLSVYWYQQSLDQGLQFLIQYYNGEERAKGNILERFSAQQFPDLHSELNLSSLELGDSALYFCASSVNTYQPQHFGDGTRLSIL.

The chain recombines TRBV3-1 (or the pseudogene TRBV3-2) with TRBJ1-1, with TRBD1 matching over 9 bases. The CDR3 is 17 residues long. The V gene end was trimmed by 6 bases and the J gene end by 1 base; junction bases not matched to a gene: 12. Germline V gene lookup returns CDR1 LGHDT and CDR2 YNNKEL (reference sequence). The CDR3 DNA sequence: TGTGCCAGCAGGCCCACCGACAGGGGGGGAAGGAACACTGAAGCTTTCTTT. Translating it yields CASRPTDRGGRNTEAFF.

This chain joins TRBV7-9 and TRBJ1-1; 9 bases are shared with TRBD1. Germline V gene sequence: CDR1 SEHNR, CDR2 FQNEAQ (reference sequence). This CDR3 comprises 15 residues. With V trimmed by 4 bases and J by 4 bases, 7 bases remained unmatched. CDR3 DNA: TGTGCCAGCAGCTCCCGGACAGGGGTGCCCACTGAAGCTTTCTTT. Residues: CASSSRTGVPTEAFF.

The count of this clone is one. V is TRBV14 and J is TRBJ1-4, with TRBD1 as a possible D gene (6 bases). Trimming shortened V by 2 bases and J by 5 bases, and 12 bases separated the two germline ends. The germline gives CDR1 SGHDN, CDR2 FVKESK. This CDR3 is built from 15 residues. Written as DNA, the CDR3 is TGTGCCAGCAGCCAACACCGGGGGCAAAATGAAAAACTGTTTTTT. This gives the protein CASSQHRGQNEKLFF.

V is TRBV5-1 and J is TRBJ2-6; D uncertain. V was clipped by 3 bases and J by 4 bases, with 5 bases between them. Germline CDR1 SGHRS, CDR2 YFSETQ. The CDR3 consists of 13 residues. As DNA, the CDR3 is TGCGCCAGCAGCTCCGCCGGGGCCAACGTCCTGACTTTC. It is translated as CASSSAGANVLTF.

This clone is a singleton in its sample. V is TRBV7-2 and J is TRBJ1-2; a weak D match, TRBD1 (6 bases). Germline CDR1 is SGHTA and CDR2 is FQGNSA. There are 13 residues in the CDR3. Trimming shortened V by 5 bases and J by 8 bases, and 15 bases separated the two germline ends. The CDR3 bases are TGTGCCAGCAGCGCCCCTACAGGGACCGGCTACACCTTC. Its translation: CASSAPTGTGYTF.

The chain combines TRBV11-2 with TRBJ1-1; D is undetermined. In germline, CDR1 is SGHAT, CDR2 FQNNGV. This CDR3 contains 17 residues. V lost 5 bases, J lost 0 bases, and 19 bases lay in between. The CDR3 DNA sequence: TGTGCCAGCAGCCCCTTGACGAGTGTTAGCATGAACACTGAAGCTTTCTTT. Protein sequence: CASSPLTSVSMNTEAFF.